These 21 T cell receptor beta chains were all obtained from the same sample, sequenced in a study of Ad26.COV2.S vaccination and SARS-CoV-2 variants. Produced via immunoSEQ multiplex PCR; TCRdb's table is partial and in-frame only. The sample has some 190,000 clones; around nine tenths are singletons. Source: peripheral blood, taken after recovery from COVID-19. The receptors were sampled from a human donor who had recovered from COVID-19.

The V call is TRBV4-2, the J call TRBJ2-1, with D unclear. V lost 1 base to trimming and J lost 3 bases, with 10 bases between them. Germline V CDR1 and CDR2: LGHNA, YNFKEQ. The CDR3 extends over 15 amino acids. CDR3 sequence reads: CASSQVVKGYNEQFF. The CDR3 region has the DNA TGTGCCAGCAGCCAAGTGGTAAAAGGCTACAATGAGCAGTTCTTC.

The CDR3 region is CASSTLEQETQYF. CDR3 sequence (DNA): TGTGCCAGTAGTACCCTAGAGCAGGAGACCCAGTACTTC. The chain employs TRBV19 and TRBJ2-5; no clear D. V shed 4 bases and J shed 5 bases, with 11 bases lying between them. Germline CDR1 LNHDA, CDR2 SQIVND (reference sequence). The CDR3 has 13 residues.

The genes are TRBV10-3 and TRBJ2-2; 8 bases line up with TRBD2. The CDR3 covers 15 residues. CDR1 and CDR2 from the germline V gene are ENHRY and SYGVKD. V lost 6 bases, J lost 0 bases, and 3 bases stayed unmatched. DNA for the CDR3: TGTGCCATCAGAGAGGGACTAGCGAACACCGGGGAGCTGTTTTTT. This encodes CAIREGLANTGELFF.

The CDR3 region is CASSSQGGRSPLHF. The CDR3 coding sequence is TGTGCCAGCAGCTCCCAGGGAGGTAGATCACCCCTCCACTTT. The chain couples TRBV11-2 to TRBJ1-6; possibly TRBD1 for D (5 bases). V lost 4 bases and J lost 10, with 14 bases in between. The CDR3 covers 14 residues. Germline loops: CDR1 SGHAT, CDR2 FQNNGV.

The gene calls are TRBV7-2 and TRBJ1-1; weak D call: TRBD1 (6 bases). V lost 7 bases and J 2 bases, leaving 14 bases between the germline ends. The CDR3 sequence is 14 residues long. In germline, CDR1 is SGHTA, CDR2 FQGNSA. CDR3 sequence (DNA): TGTGCCAGCACCGCGGGCAGGGGTAACACTGAAGCTTTCTTT. It specifies CASTAGRGNTEAFF. The full variable domain, with the rest looked up from reference TRBV7-2 and TRBJ1-1, is GAGVSQSPSNKVTEKGKDVELRCDPISGHTALYWYRQSLGQGLEFLIYFQGNSAPDKSGLPSDRFSAERTGGSVSTLTIQRTQQEDSAVYLCASTAGRGNTEAFFGQGTRLTVV.

The chain joins TRBV19 to TRBJ2-7, with D possibly TRBD2 on 7 matching bases. Trimming left V 1 base short and J 3 bases short, with 10 bases between. The CDR3 length is 14 residues. Per the germline V gene, CDR1 is LNHDA and CDR2 is SQIVND (reference sequence). CDR3 in amino acids: CASSIAGGVYEQYF. CDR3 in DNA: TGTGCCAGTAGTATAGCGGGGGGCGTCTACGAGCAGTACTTC.

The chain uses TRBV11-1 and TRBJ2-7, with D possibly being TRBD2 (5 bases). Looked up from germline, CDR1 is SGHAT and CDR2 is FQDESV (reference sequence). V was cut by 3 bases and J by 3 bases, with 6 bases left in between. The CDR3 runs 12 residues. The CDR3 DNA reads TGTGCCAGCAGCTTCGGGGTCTACGAGCAGTACTTC. Translation gives CASSFGVYEQYF.

This chain uses TRBV7-9 with TRBJ1-6; 8 bases are shared with TRBD1. V shed 5 bases, J shed 7 bases, and the junction held 10 bases outside the gene matches. The CDR3 covers 16 residues. CDR1 is SEHNR and CDR2 is FQNEAQ in the germline V gene (reference sequence). CDR3 sequence (DNA): TGTGCCAGCAGCCTCCAGGGGGCCGTAGGGAATTCACCCCTCCACTTT. This sequence encodes CASSLQGAVGNSPLHF.

V is TRBV5-1 and J is TRBJ2-3, with TRBD1 identical over 7 bases. Germline CDR1 SGHRS, CDR2 YFSETQ. CDR3 size: 16 residues. J gave up 4 bases and V 0 bases, and 8 bases lay outside the gene matches. For the CDR3, the DNA is TGCGCCAGCAGCTTGGGACAGGGTCACATCGCAGATACGCAGTATTTT. This encodes CASSLGQGHIADTQYF.

The chain recombines TRBV25-1 with TRBJ2-1, with a tentative D call TRBD2 (5 bases). Germline CDR1 reads MGHDK; CDR2 reads SYGVNS. This CDR3 has 16 residues. V lost 4 bases, J lost 1 base, and 14 bases lay in between. Here the CDR3 DNA reads TGTGCCAGCAGTGCCCTGAGTAGCGATTCCTACAATGAGCAGTTCTTC. Residues: CASSALSSDSYNEQFF.

The J gene is TRBJ2-3, the V gene TRBV6-1, with 12 bases aligning to TRBD1. The CDR3 has 17 amino acids. Germline V gene lookup returns CDR1 MNHNS and CDR2 SASEGT. With V trimmed by 3 bases and J by 5 bases, 9 bases remained unmatched. The CDR3 is CASSDRGTGGWGDTQYF. CDR3 in DNA: TGTGCCAGCAGTGACCGGGGGACAGGGGGCTGGGGAGATACGCAGTATTTT.

This chain joins TRBV2 and TRBJ1-1, with D uncertain. The CDR3 is 13 residues long. Germline CDR1 reads SNHLY; CDR2 reads FYNNEI. The germline V and J ends were trimmed by 6 bases and 3 bases, with 11 bases remaining between them. The CDR3 region has the DNA TGTGCCAGCAGGTTAACCCCTGACACTGAAGCTTTCTTT. This translates into CASRLTPDTEAFF.

V and J are TRBV7-9 and TRBJ1-1, with D possibly matching TRBD1 (6 bases). This CDR3 comprises 16 residues. Germline V CDR1 and CDR2: SEHNR, FQNEAQ (reference sequence). V was shortened by 6 bases and J by 2 bases, with 19 bases between the two germline ends. The CDR3 reads CASRLQPGRGNTEAFF. CDR3 in DNA: TGTGCCAGCAGACTCCAGCCAGGCAGGGGAAACACTGAAGCTTTCTTT.

The V and J genes are TRBV18 and TRBJ2-2; D unresolved. This CDR3 has 16 amino acids. The ends were cut back, 0 bases at V and 2 bases at J, with 10 bases in the middle. The germline CDR1 and CDR2 sequences are KGHSH and LQKENI. DNA for the CDR3: TGTGCCAGCTCACCACCCAGCGCGCAAAACACCGGGGAGCTGTTTTTT. Residues: CASSPPSAQNTGELFF.

V is TRBV27 and J is TRBJ1-1; 7 bases line up with TRBD1. The CDR3 length is 13 residues. Germline V gene lookup returns CDR1 MNHEY and CDR2 SMNVEV (reference sequence). V was clipped by 6 bases and J by 8 bases; unmatched bases: 9. This chain's CDR3 is CASSSWDSGEAFF. The CDR3 coding sequence is TGTGCCAGCAGCTCGTGGGACAGCGGAGAAGCTTTCTTT.

The chain couples TRBV5-1 to TRBJ2-4; 9 bases map to TRBD1. CDR1 SGHRS and CDR2 YFSETQ come from the germline V gene. V shed 4 bases, J shed 3 bases, and the junction held 11 bases outside the gene matches. The CDR3 is made up of 17 amino acids. The CDR3 loop is CASSQPGQGGVKNIQYF. CDR3 nucleotides: TGCGCCAGCAGCCAACCGGGACAGGGAGGGGTCAAAAACATTCAGTACTTC.

The chain uses TRBV11-2 and TRBJ1-2; TRBD1 might be the D (5 bases). This CDR3 has 15 amino acids. Germline values: CDR1 SGHAT, CDR2 FQNNGV. Trimming removed 4 bases at V and 0 bases at J, with 12 bases between. As DNA, the CDR3 is TGTGCCAGCAGCTCTAGACAGCTTACTAACTATGGCTACACCTTC. This codes for CASSSRQLTNYGYTF.

The chain employs TRBV30 and TRBJ2-7; 11 bases align to TRBD1. With V trimmed by 1 base and J by 6 bases, 5 bases remained unmatched. CDR3 length: 14 amino acids. Per germline, CDR1 GTSNPN and CDR2 SVGIG (reference sequence). The CDR3 DNA reads TGTGCCTGGAGTGGGACAGGGGGCAAGGGCGAGCAGTACTTC. This gives the protein CAWSGTGGKGEQYF.

The chain recombines TRBV15 with TRBJ1-2; 8 positions match TRBD1. After removal of 1 base from V and 8 bases from J, the junction contained 12 bases not matched to a gene. The length of the CDR3 is 16 residues. Germline V gene sequence: CDR1 LNHNV, CDR2 YYDKDF (reference sequence). CDR3 region: CATSRVQGADPYGYTF. The CDR3 nucleotides read TGTGCCACCAGCAGAGTTCAGGGGGCAGATCCCTACGGCTACACCTTC. Supplemented by reference TRBV15 and TRBJ1-2, the full variable domain reads DAMVIQNPRYQVTQFGKPVTLSCSQTLNHNVMYWYQQKSSQAPKLLFHYYDKDFNNEADTPDNFQSRRPNTSFCFLDIRSPGLGDTAMYLCATSRVQGADPYGYTFGSGTRLTVV.

The V gene is TRBV10-3, the J gene TRBJ2-2, with 8 positions matching TRBD2. V trimming: 7 bases; J trimming: 2 bases; junction bases outside the gene matches: 12. The CDR3 consists of 17 residues. Germline values: CDR1 ENHRY, CDR2 SYGVKD. The DNA of the CDR3 is TGTGCCATCACTTCTTCCACGGGGGGGCCTAACACCGGGGAGCTGTTTTTT. It yields the protein CAITSSTGGPNTGELFF.

This rearrangement joins TRBV28 to TRBJ2-5, with TRBD1 matching over 7 bases. This CDR3 contains 14 residues. V lost 5 bases to trimming and J lost 4 bases; unmatched junction nucleotides: 7. Looked up from germline, CDR1 is MDHEN and CDR2 is SYDVKM. The CDR3 sequence: CASSHRDRVETQYF. In DNA, the CDR3 is TGTGCCAGCAGTCACCGCGACAGGGTAGAGACCCAGTACTTC.